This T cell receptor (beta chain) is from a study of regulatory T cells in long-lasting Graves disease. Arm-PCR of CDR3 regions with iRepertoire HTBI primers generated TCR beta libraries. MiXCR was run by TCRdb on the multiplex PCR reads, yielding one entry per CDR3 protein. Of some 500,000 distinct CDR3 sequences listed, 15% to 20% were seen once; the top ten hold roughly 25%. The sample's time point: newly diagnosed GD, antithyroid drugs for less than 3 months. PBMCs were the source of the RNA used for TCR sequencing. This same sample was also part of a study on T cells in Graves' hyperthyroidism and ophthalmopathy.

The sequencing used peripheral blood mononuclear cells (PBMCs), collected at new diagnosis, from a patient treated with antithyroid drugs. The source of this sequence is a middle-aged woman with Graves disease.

The CDR3 bases are TGCGCCAGCCGCGCTCCGACCGATCTGGCTGGATCACCCCTCCACTTT. Protein sequence: CASRAPTDLAGSPLHF. This chain connects TRBV5-1 to TRBJ1-6; no definite D call. CDR3 size: 16 residues. Germline V gene lookup returns CDR1 SGHRS and CDR2 YFSETQ. Trimming removed 7 bases from V and 10 bases from J, with 24 bases in between. Combining the CDR3 with reference TRBV5-1 and TRBJ1-6 gives the whole variable domain KAGVTQTPRYLIKTRGQQVTLSCSPISGHRSVSWYQQTPGQGLQFLFEYFSETQRNKGNFPGRFSGRQFSNSRSEMNVSTLELGDSALYLCASRAPTDLAGSPLHFGNGTRLTVT.